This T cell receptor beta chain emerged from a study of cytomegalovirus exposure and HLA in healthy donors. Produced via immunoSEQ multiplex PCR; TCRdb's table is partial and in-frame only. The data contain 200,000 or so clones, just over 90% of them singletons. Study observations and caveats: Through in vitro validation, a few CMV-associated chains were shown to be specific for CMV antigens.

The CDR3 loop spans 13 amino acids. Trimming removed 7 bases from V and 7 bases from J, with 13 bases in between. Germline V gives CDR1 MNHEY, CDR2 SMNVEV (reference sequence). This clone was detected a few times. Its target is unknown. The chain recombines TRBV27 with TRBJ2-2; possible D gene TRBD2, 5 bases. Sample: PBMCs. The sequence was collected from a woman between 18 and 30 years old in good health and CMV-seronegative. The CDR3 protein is CASTGRGHGELFF. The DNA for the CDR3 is TGTGCCAGCACTGGTCGAGGGCACGGGGAGCTGTTTTTT.